Presented here are 2 T cell receptor beta chains from one specimen sequenced in a study of CD8 T cells in Susac syndrome. Reverse transcription used 0.5 to 1 ug RNA and random hexamers. TCRdb independently ran MiXCR on the immunoSEQ multiplex PCR reads; one entry per CDR3 protein. The sample has 160,000 or so distinct CDR3 sequences; 95% are singletons. The sequencing input was CD8+ T cells from PBMCs. The source is a human donor with multiple sclerosis.

CDR3 sequence reads: CASSPRWYEQYF. CDR3 DNA sequence: TGTGCCAGCAGCCCTCGGTGGTACGAGCAGTACTTC. The chain employs TRBV7-9 and TRBJ2-7; the D is unclear. Per the germline V gene, CDR1 is SEHNR and CDR2 is FQNEAQ (reference sequence). V lost 5 bases, J lost 4 bases, and 9 bases lay in between. This CDR3 has 12 residues. The variable domain in full, completed from reference TRBV7-9 and TRBJ2-7, reads DTGVSQNPRHKITKRGQNVTFRCDPISEHNRLYWYRQTLGQGPEFLTYFQNEAQLEKSRLLSDRFSAERPKGSFSTLEIQRTEQGDSAMYLCASSPRWYEQYFGPGTRLTVT.

The chain recombines TRBV29-1 with TRBJ1-2; no definite D call. The CDR3 contains 11 residues. V lost 1 base and J lost 5, with 5 bases in between. Germline loops: CDR1 SQVTM, CDR2 ANQGSEA. The CDR3 coding sequence is TGCAGCGTTGAAGTCAGATATGGCTACACCTTC. It is translated as CSVEVRYGYTF.